The rows below give T cell receptor beta chains drawn from one sample of a study of T cell responses to AZD1222 COVID-19 vaccine. The table came from immunoSEQ multiplex PCR; TCRdb's copy has only in-frame clones and leaves some out. The table records 200,000 or so clones, around 93% of them present only once. Sequencing was performed on peripheral blood, taken on day 0 of MenACWY control vaccination. These receptors were taken from an adult in good health. The CDR3 runs from the conserved cysteine through the conserved F or W. The D gene is left open where the match is weak. Rows may omit the clone size; those that give it use once, few, many or a size class.

>NA|TRBV18|TRBJ1-5|NA
CASSPSPGQPQHF
TGTGCCAGCTCACCATCACCGGGACAGCCCCAGCATTTT
>NA|TRBV12-3/TRBV12-4|TRBJ2-7|NA
CASLSRRNEQYF
TGTGCCAGCCTAAGCCGACGGAACGAGCAGTACTTC
>NA|TRBV4-1|TRBJ1-2|few
CASSQVQETYTF
TGCGCCAGCAGCCAAGTACAGGAAACGTACACCTTC
>NA|TRBV24-1|TRBJ1-1|few
CATSDVRGKNTEAFF
TGTGCCACCAGTGATGTGAGGGGGAAGAACACTGAAGCTTTCTTT
>TRBD1|TRBV4-1|TRBJ1-1|once
CASSQDPRGTGAFF
TGCGCCAGCAGCCAAGACCCACGAGGGACAGGGGCTTTCTTT
>NA|TRBV7-9|TRBJ1-1|NA
CASSLERGVNTEAFF
TGTGCCAGCAGCTTAGAGCGGGGAGTCAACACTGAAGCTTTCTTT
>NA|TRBV27|TRBJ1-6|NA
CASSGTWGSPLHF
TGTGCCAGCAGTGGGACGTGGGGTTCACCCCTCCACTTT
>TRBD1|TRBV6-5|TRBJ2-7|NA
CASSRDRGTGEQYF
TGTGCCAGCAGTCGGGACAGGGGGACCGGCGAGCAGTACTTC
>NA|TRBV28|TRBJ2-2|few
CASTPPAGTPNTGELFF
TGTGCCAGCACCCCCCCTGCAGGGACTCCGAACACCGGGGAGCTGTTTTTT
>TRBD2|TRBV11-1|TRBJ2-2|few
CASSAWGLSNTGELFF
TGTGCCAGCAGCGCCTGGGGACTATCAAACACCGGGGAGCTGTTTTTT
>NA|TRBV2|TRBJ1-5|NA
CASSLNTGFQPQHF
TGTGCCAGCAGCTTAAATACAGGGTTTCAGCCCCAGCATTTT
>NA|TRBV7-9|TRBJ1-6|NA
CASSRIDSPLHF
TGTGCCTCTTCACGTATCGATTCACCCCTCCACTTT
>TRBD1|TRBV19|TRBJ2-5|NA
CASSRQGSAETQYF
TGTGCCAGTAGTCGACAGGGAAGCGCAGAGACCCAGTACTTC
>TRBD1|TRBV4-3|TRBJ1-1|NA
CASSRDRGGTEAFF
TGCGCCAGCAGCCGGGACAGGGGGGGCACTGAAGCTTTCTTT
>TRBD2|TRBV7-3|TRBJ2-1|once
CASSLIAGSYNEQFF
TGTGCCAGCAGCTTAATAGCGGGGTCCTACAATGAGCAGTTCTTC
>NA|TRBV7-8|TRBJ1-1|NA
CASSLARVMNTEAFF
TGTGCCAGCAGCTTAGCACGGGTGATGAACACTGAAGCTTTCTTT
>NA|TRBV4-1|TRBJ1-1|NA
CASSQMLGGTEAFF
TGCGCCAGCAGCCAAATGTTGGGGGGGACTGAAGCTTTCTTT
>TRBD1|TRBV5-1|TRBJ1-1|NA
CASSLGQGMNTEAFF
TGCGCCAGCAGCTTGGGACAGGGTATGAACACTGAAGCTTTCTTT
>NA|TRBV13|TRBJ1-1|NA
CASSRDGEAFF
TGTGCCAGCAGCCGGGACGGCGAAGCTTTCTTT